A selection of T cell receptor beta chains follows, all from one sample in a study of STAT5B mutations in CD4+ large granular lymphocyte leukemia. TCRdb's table, derived via immunoSEQ multiplex PCR, lists solely in-frame clones and lacks some. The profile shows about 35,000 clones, 68% of them singletons. Sequencing was carried out using CD4+ T cells from blood buffy coats. These receptor sequences come from a human donor in good health. The CDR3 runs from the conserved cysteine through the conserved F or W. A D gene is named only where the DNA matches it firmly. Clone size is stated in some rows and not others, as once, few, many or a class when expanded.

CDR3aa	CDR3nt	abundance	v_gene	j_gene	d_gene	len
CASSLGGASGSKTQYF	TGTGCCAGCAGCTTAGGGGGGGCTAGCGGGTCCAAGACCCAGTACTTC	.	TRBV7-2	TRBJ2-5	TRBD2	16
CASRATSTDTQYF	TGCGCCAGCAGGGCGACTAGCACAGATACGCAGTATTTT	.	TRBV5-1	TRBJ2-3	.	13
CASSSTGFGGNTGELFF	TGTGCCAGCAGCTCCACAGGGTTCGGGGGAAACACCGGGGAGCTGTTTTTT	.	TRBV7-3	TRBJ2-2	.	17
CASSLGALVYEQYF	TGTGCCAGCAGCTTAGGAGCGCTGGTCTACGAGCAGTACTTC	.	TRBV11-3	TRBJ2-7	.	14
CASSFYAGLYTEAFF	TGTGCCAGCAGTTTCTATGCTGGACTGTACACTGAAGCTTTCTTT	.	TRBV27	TRBJ1-1	.	15
CASSPSLGPPLSGANVLTF	TGTGCCAGCAGCCCCTCATTGGGCCCCCCGCTCTCTGGGGCCAACGTCCTGACTTTC	.	TRBV7-3	TRBJ2-6	.	19
CASSLGTGASTDTQYF	TGCGCCAGCAGCTTGGGGACCGGGGCTAGCACAGATACGCAGTATTTT	.	TRBV5-1	TRBJ2-3	.	16
CASRRDWTGVNTEAFF	TGTGCCAGTAGACGGGATTGGACAGGGGTAAACACTGAAGCTTTCTTT	.	TRBV5-6	TRBJ1-1	TRBD1	16
CASSLGADWNTEAFF	TGTGCCAGCAGTCTAGGAGCGGACTGGAACACTGAAGCTTTCTTT	.	TRBV6-1	TRBJ1-1	.	15
CASSLVGDLNTEAFF	TGTGCCAGCAGCTTGGTGGGCGACTTGAACACTGAAGCTTTCTTT	few	TRBV5-6	TRBJ1-1	.	15
CAISESTDRAKGNTIYF	TGTGCCATCAGTGAGTCCACCGACAGGGCGAAGGGAAACACCATATATTTT	.	TRBV10-3	TRBJ1-3	TRBD1	17
CASSESGSTEAFF	TGCGCCAGCAGTGAATCAGGGTCCACTGAAGCTTTCTTT	few	TRBV10-1	TRBJ1-1	.	13
CASSLGWTEREKLFF	TGTGCCAGCAGCTTAGGTTGGACAGAAAGGGAAAAACTGTTTTTT	.	TRBV7-8	TRBJ1-4	.	15
CASSLDLSTGTPVRETQYF	TGTGCCAGCAGCTTAGACTTGTCTACCGGGACTCCTGTCAGGGAGACCCAGTACTTC	.	TRBV7-6	TRBJ2-5	.	19
CASSLAGVNSEAFF	TGTGCCAGCAGCTTAGCAGGGGTTAACTCTGAAGCTTTCTTT	few	TRBV11-2	TRBJ1-1	.	14
CASSSRDPGGGYTF	TGTGCCAGCAGTTCTCGGGACCCTGGAGGGGGCTACACCTTC	.	TRBV28	TRBJ1-2	.	14
CASSTSGGAGEQFF	TGTGCCAGCAGTACTAGCGGGGGGGCCGGTGAGCAGTTCTTC	.	TRBV7-8	TRBJ2-1	TRBD2	14
CASSVQQGLGEKLFF	TGTGCCAGCAGCGTTCAACAGGGTTTGGGGGAAAAACTGTTTTTT	.	TRBV9	TRBJ1-4	.	15
CASNPAGSNYGYTF	TGTGCCAGCAATCCAGCTGGATCCAACTATGGCTACACCTTC	.	TRBV9	TRBJ1-2	.	14
CASSQESGSYNEQFF	TGCGCCAGCAGCCAAGAGTCCGGGAGCTACAATGAGCAGTTCTTC	.	TRBV4-3	TRBJ2-1	.	15
CASSLAGGNTEAFF	TGTGCCAGCAGCTTAGCGGGTGGGAACACTGAAGCTTTCTTT	.	TRBV11-1	TRBJ1-1	.	14
CASSPQGSNQPQHF	TGTGCCAGCAGTCCACAGGGTAGCAATCAGCCCCAGCATTTT	few	TRBV27	TRBJ1-5	.	14
CASSPGTSGDQYF	TGTGCCAGCAGCCCGGGGACTAGCGGGGACCAGTATTTT	.	TRBV7-2	TRBJ2-3	TRBD2	13
CASSQAQLSGNTIYF	TGCGCCAGCAGCCAAGCGCAGCTCTCTGGAAACACCATATATTTT	.	TRBV4-1	TRBJ1-3	.	15
CASSVSGEANSPLHF	TGTGCCAGCAGCGTAAGCGGGGAGGCTAATTCACCCCTCCACTTT	few	TRBV9	TRBJ1-6	.	15
CASSVEPGQGTDEQYF	TGTGCCAGCAGCGTAGAACCGGGACAGGGGACGGACGAGCAGTACTTC	few	TRBV9	TRBJ2-7	TRBD1	16
CASSIRGAQETQYF	TGTGCCAGCAGCATTCGGGGGGCCCAAGAGACCCAGTACTTC	.	TRBV9	TRBJ2-5	.	14
CASSRTGEGYEQYF	TGTGCCAGCAGCCGGACTGGGGAAGGTTACGAGCAGTACTTC	once	TRBV5-6	TRBJ2-7	.	14
CASSDQTSGGGTQYF	TGTGCCAGCAGCGACCAGACTAGCGGGGGCGGGACCCAGTACTTC	once	TRBV6-1	TRBJ2-5	TRBD2	15
CASSFRGQGTDTQYF	TGTGCCAGCAGCTTCCGGGGACAGGGGACAGATACGCAGTATTTT	.	TRBV11-3	TRBJ2-3	TRBD1	15
CASSVGGGGADTQYF	TGTGCCAGCAGCGTAGGCGGCGGGGGCGCAGATACGCAGTATTTT	.	TRBV9	TRBJ2-3	.	15
CASSLEPGGPETQYF	TGCGCCAGCAGCTTGGAGCCAGGGGGCCCTGAGACCCAGTACTTC	.	TRBV5-1	TRBJ2-5	TRBD1	15
CASSFDGVAYEQYF	TGTGCCAGCAGCTTTGACGGGGTGGCCTACGAGCAGTACTTC	few	TRBV7-9	TRBJ2-7	.	14
CASSLALGGPLSDTIYF	TGTGCCAGCAGCTTAGCGCTGGGGGGGCCCCTTTCGGACACCATATATTTT	.	TRBV7-2	TRBJ1-3	.	17
CASSPGRRNQPQHF	TGTGCCAGCAGCCCGGGGAGACGCAATCAGCCCCAGCATTTT	few	TRBV7-2	TRBJ1-5	.	14
CASSLPDRGEKLFF	TGCGCCAGCAGCTTACCGGACAGAGGGGAAAAACTGTTTTTT	few	TRBV5-1	TRBJ1-4	.	14
CASSEPATYEQYF	TGTGCCAGCAGTGAACCCGCTACCTACGAGCAGTACTTC	.	TRBV6-1	TRBJ2-7	.	13
CASSYAGQNYGYTF	TGTGCCAGCAGCTACGCGGGACAGAACTATGGCTACACCTTC	.	TRBV28	TRBJ1-2	TRBD1	14
CASSPGALGANVLTF	TGTGCCAGCAGCCCGGGGGCGCTTGGGGCCAACGTCCTGACTTTC	once	TRBV27	TRBJ2-6	.	15
CASSLTSPESEQYF	TGCGCCAGCAGCCTGACCTCCCCGGAATCCGAGCAGTACTTC	.	TRBV5-1	TRBJ2-7	.	14
CASSLGATTEAFF	TGTGCCAGCAGCTTGGGGGCTACGACTGAAGCTTTCTTT	few	TRBV5-4	TRBJ1-1	.	13
CASSLDTLANTEAFF	TGTGCCAGCAGCTTGGACACGTTGGCGAACACTGAAGCTTTCTTT	once	TRBV5-4	TRBJ1-1	.	15
CSAMSGTGAYNEQFF	TGCAGCGCCATGTCCGGGACAGGGGCTTACAATGAGCAGTTCTTC	.	TRBV29-1	TRBJ2-1	TRBD1	15
CASSSHGGNYGYTF	TGTGCCAGCAGCTCCCACGGAGGGAACTATGGCTACACCTTC	few	TRBV9	TRBJ1-2	.	14
CASSLTDTQYF	TGTGCCAGCAGCTTAACAGATACGCAGTATTTT	few	TRBV7-9	TRBJ2-3	.	11
CASSQLGQGKKLFF	TGCGCCAGCAGTCAATTAGGACAGGGAAAGAAACTGTTTTTT	.	TRBV23-1	TRBJ1-4	TRBD1	14
CASSLGANEKLFF	TGTGCCAGCAGCTTAGGAGCTAATGAAAAACTGTTTTTT	.	TRBV7-2	TRBJ1-4	.	13
CASSRDRAYEQYF	TGTGCCAGCAGCCGGGACAGGGCCTACGAGCAGTACTTC	.	TRBV7-2	TRBJ2-7	TRBD1	13
CAISVQATNTEAFF	TGTGCCATCAGTGTCCAGGCTACAAACACTGAAGCTTTCTTT	few	TRBV10-3	TRBJ1-1	.	14
CASSVGVAGQRYEQFF	TGTGCCAGCAGCGTCGGTGTAGCGGGGCAGCGTTATGAGCAGTTCTTC	.	TRBV5-6	TRBJ2-1	TRBD2	16
CASSPLGQSNSPLHF	TGTGCCAGCTCACCACTTGGACAGTCAAATTCACCCCTCCACTTT	.	TRBV18	TRBJ1-6	.	15
CASRRSVPGELFF	TGTGCCAGCAGAAGATCAGTTCCCGGGGAGCTGTTTTTT	.	TRBV2	TRBJ2-2	.	13